The 29 T cell receptor beta chains below were found in one sample sequenced in a study of OX40 agonist ivuxolimab in advanced cancers. Clones were read by immunoSEQ multiplex PCR, and TCRdb kept only the in-frame ones, dropping some. The sample lists tens of thousands of clones, approximately 82% occurring once. This sample comprised CD4+ or CD8+ T cells sorted from blood, obtained in a trial of the OX40 agonist ivuxolimab. The receptors were sampled from an adult with an advanced solid tumor such as melanoma, head and neck, liver or kidney cancer.

The chain joins TRBV27 to TRBJ1-4; D perhaps matches TRBD1 (5 bases). V was shortened by 6 bases and J by 6 bases, with 17 bases between the two germline ends. The CDR3 loop spans 15 amino acids. Germline loops: CDR1 MNHEY, CDR2 SMNVEV (reference sequence). DNA for the CDR3: TGTGCCAGCAGCCTCCTCAGGGCAAAGGATGAAAAACTGTTTTTT. Translating it yields CASSLLRAKDEKLFF. Full variable domain (rest looked up from reference TRBV27 and TRBJ1-4): EAQVTQNPRYLITVTGKKLTVTCSQNMNHEYMSWYRQDPGLGLRQIYYSMNVEVTDKGDVPEGYKVSRKEKRNFPLILESPSPNQTSLYFCASSLLRAKDEKLFFGSGTQLSVL.

This clone was recorded a few times. The chain has TRBV21-1 and TRBJ2-3; the DNA was not used to check the table's D call, TRBD2. TRBV21-1 is a known pseudogene. CDR3 size: 9 residues. CDR3 nucleotides: TGTGCCAGCAGCAAGGGAGTTTCCTTT. It is translated as CASSKGVSF.

This rearrangement joins TRBV5-4 to TRBJ2-3; 10 bases align to TRBD1. Germline-derived CDR1 and CDR2 are SGHNT and YYREEE (reference sequence). V was clipped by 1 base and J by 4 bases; unmatched bases: 3. The CDR3 runs to 15 residues. CDR3: CASSLRQGAPDTQYF. The CDR3 nucleotides read TGTGCCAGCAGCTTGAGACAGGGGGCGCCAGATACGCAGTATTTT.

V gene TRBV7-2 combines with J gene TRBJ2-3, with 8 bases aligning to TRBD2. V dropped 3 bases and J dropped 1; count of bases not matched to a gene: 6. This CDR3 spans 16 amino acids. Germline values: CDR1 SGHTA, CDR2 FQGNSA. CDR3 amino acids: CASSLAGGRGTDTQYF. DNA of the CDR3: TGTGCCAGCAGCTTGGCGGGGGGACGGGGCACAGATACGCAGTATTTT.

The V and J genes are TRBV11-3 and TRBJ2-3; D is perhaps TRBD2 (6 bases). Germline-derived CDR1 and CDR2 are SGHNT and YENEEA. There are 14 residues in the CDR3. Trimming removed 4 bases at V and 0 bases at J, with 8 bases between. The CDR3 spells CASSSGASTDTQYF. The DNA of the CDR3 is TGTGCCAGCAGCTCGGGAGCCAGCACAGATACGCAGTATTTT.

This clone was detected only a few times. The V call is TRBV29-1, the J call TRBJ2-2; 9 nucleotides align to TRBD1. V lost 5 bases and J lost 7; bases outside the gene matches: 5. The CDR3 extends over 13 amino acids. Germline loops: CDR1 SQVTM, CDR2 ANQGSEA. CDR3 region: CSVTDRGNGELFF. The CDR3 coding sequence is TGCAGCGTTACCGACAGGGGGAACGGGGAGCTGTTTTTT.

The chain is built from TRBV10-3 and TRBJ2-6, with D uncertain. The CDR3 is 17 residues long. Germline CDR1 is ENHRY and CDR2 is SYGVKD. Trimming pared 0 bases from V and 0 bases from J, leaving 9 bases between. This CDR3 reads CAISESKSGSGANVLTF. CDR3 in DNA: TGTGCCATCAGTGAGTCGAAATCGGGCTCTGGGGCCAACGTCCTGACTTTC.

The chain recombines TRBV5-4 with TRBJ2-1; TRBD2 matches at 13 bases. J lost 1 base, V lost 1 base, and 5 bases had no gene match. The CDR3 is made up of 18 amino acids. Germline CDR1 is SGHNT and CDR2 is YYREEE (reference sequence). The CDR3 loop reads CASSLRRLAGGSYNEQFF. The CDR3 DNA reads TGTGCCAGCAGCTTGCGTAGACTAGCGGGGGGATCCTACAATGAGCAGTTCTTC. The entire variable domain, with the rest obtained from reference TRBV5-4 and TRBJ2-1, is as follows: ETGVTQSPTHLIKTRGQQVTLRCSSQSGHNTVSWYQQALGQGPQFIFQYYREEENGRGNFPPRFSGLQFPNYSSELNVNALELDDSALYLCASSLRRLAGGSYNEQFFGPGTRLTVL.

The rearrangement uses TRBV4-3 and TRBJ2-2; D is unclear. CDR1 LGHNA and CDR2 YSLEER come from the germline V gene. The V end was cut by 1 base, the J end by 1 base, with 25 bases between. The CDR3 is 21 amino acids. The CDR3 sequence is CASSQALPANPWVMNTGELFF. DNA for the CDR3: TGCGCCAGCAGCCAAGCCCTGCCCGCAAATCCCTGGGTCATGAACACCGGGGAGCTGTTTTTT.

The rearrangement uses TRBV6-4 and TRBJ1-3; 7 positions agree with TRBD1. Germline V gene lookup returns CDR1 MRHNA and CDR2 SNTAGT. The CDR3 is 16 amino acids. V gave up 2 bases and J gave up 4 bases; unmatched junction bases: 8. CDR3 sequence reads: CASSDPGQVPGNTIYF. The CDR3 DNA reads as TGTGCCAGCAGTGACCCTGGACAGGTTCCGGGAAACACCATATATTTT.

The V call is TRBV19, the J call TRBJ1-2, with D possibly TRBD1 on 6 matching bases. There are 12 residues in the CDR3. The germline V gene encodes CDR1 LNHDA and CDR2 SQIVND (reference sequence). Trimming pared 8 bases from V and 4 bases from J, leaving 11 bases between. This CDR3 is CASGGGLYGYTF. The CDR3 DNA reads TGTGCCAGTGGGGGCGGCCTCTATGGCTACACCTTC.

This sequence joins TRBV5-1 and TRBJ2-1, with TRBD2 as a possible D gene (6 bases). The CDR3 covers 15 residues. V was shortened by 5 bases and J by 8 bases, with 20 bases between the two germline ends. Per germline, CDR1 SGHRS and CDR2 YFSETQ. The CDR3 is CASRVPRDSQDEQFF. Here the CDR3 DNA reads TGCGCCAGCAGGGTCCCTCGGGACTCACAGGATGAGCAGTTCTTC.

The J gene is TRBJ2-3, the V gene TRBV5-1; D ambiguous. The CDR3 spans 12 residues. V lost 2 bases and J lost 6, with 7 bases in between. Looked up from germline, CDR1 is SGHRS and CDR2 is YFSETQ. The CDR3 nucleotides are TGCGCCAGCAGCTTCGCGCGGGATACGCAGTATTTT. Amino acid sequence: CASSFARDTQYF. Complete variable domain (other parts from reference TRBV5-1 and TRBJ2-3): KAGVTQTPRYLIKTRGQQVTLSCSPISGHRSVSWYQQTPGQGLQFLFEYFSETQRNKGNFPGRFSGRQFSNSRSEMNVSTLELGDSALYLCASSFARDTQYFGPGTRLTVL.

The chain recombines TRBV6-5 with TRBJ1-6; no reliable D call. This CDR3 contains 14 residues. The V gene lost 1 base and the J gene lost 7 bases, with 8 bases spanning the gap. The germline V gene has CDR1 MNHEY and CDR2 SVGAGI. The CDR3 sequence is CASSYYGQNSPLHF. For the CDR3, the DNA is TGTGCCAGCAGTTACTACGGGCAAAATTCACCCCTCCACTTT.

The chain recombines TRBV12-5 with TRBJ2-5, with a weak D call TRBD1 (6 bases). Trimming shortened V by 7 bases and J by 4 bases, and 16 bases separated the two germline ends. The CDR3 has 14 amino acids. CDR1 LGHNT and CDR2 FRNRAP come from the germline V gene. The CDR3 region has the DNA TGTGCTAGTGCCGAACAGGGATATAGAGAGACCCAGTACTTC. Translation gives CASAEQGYRETQYF.

DNA for the CDR3: TGTGCCAGCGGATTGTCCCGGGACGGCTACGAGCAGTACTTC. Protein: CASGLSRDGYEQYF. The J gene is TRBJ2-7, the V gene TRBV28; D assignment may be TRBD1 or TRBD2 (5 bases each). The CDR3 spans 14 residues. The V end was cut by 8 bases, the J end by 3 bases, with 17 bases between. Germline loops: CDR1 MDHEN, CDR2 SYDVKM.

CDR3 amino acids: CSVAQGLGTGELFF. CDR3 in DNA: TGCAGCGTTGCCCAGGGGCTAGGCACCGGGGAGCTGTTTTTT. The J gene is TRBJ2-2, the V gene TRBV29-1; D perhaps matches TRBD1 (6 bases). The germline CDR1 and CDR2 sequences are SQVTM and ANQGSEA. Between the trimmed V and J ends, which lost 4 bases and 4 bases, there was a span of 13 bases. CDR3 length: 14 residues.

This clone was recorded only once. V is TRBV23-1 and J is TRBJ2-7; possible D gene TRBD2, 5 bases. TRBV23-1 is known as an ORF, though its function is uncertain. Trimming took off 2 bases at V and 0 bases at J, with 11 bases between the two ends. This CDR3 contains 15 residues. DNA for the CDR3: TGCGCCAGCAGTCAACGGGGTCGGAGCTCCTACGAGCAGTACTTC. Residues: CASSQRGRSSYEQYF.

This clone was counted once. The CDR3 bases are TGTGCCAGCAGCTTGGGTGGGGCTGGGGCCAACGTCCTGACTTTC. This gives the protein CASSLGGAGANVLTF. The chain employs TRBV5-4 and TRBJ2-6, with D uncertain. CDR1 SGHNT and CDR2 YYREEE come from the germline V gene (reference sequence). This CDR3 has 15 amino acids. V lost 0 bases, J lost 2 bases, and 6 bases lay in between.

As DNA, the CDR3 is TGTGCCAGCAGTGAAGGGGCAGGGTATTATGGCTACACCTTC. It is translated as CASSEGAGYYGYTF. This rearrangement joins TRBV2 to TRBJ1-2, with D maybe TRBD1 (5 bases). The CDR3 runs 14 residues. V was clipped by 1 base and J by 5 bases, with 11 bases between them. The germline V gene encodes CDR1 SNHLY and CDR2 FYNNEI.

V usage is TRBV29-1 and J usage is TRBJ1-1; 7 positions agree with TRBD1. V trimming: 2 bases; J trimming: 1 base; junction bases outside the gene matches: 1. The germline gives CDR1 SQVTM, CDR2 ANQGSEA. CDR3 length: 13 amino acids. The CDR3 is CSVERQGNTEAFF. As DNA, the CDR3 is TGCAGCGTTGAAAGACAGGGGAACACTGAAGCTTTCTTT.

This chain connects TRBV27 to TRBJ1-2; D remains unclear. CDR1 is MNHEY, CDR2 SMNVEV, per germline (reference sequence). V shed 5 bases and J shed 2 bases, with 9 bases lying between them. The length of the CDR3 is 13 residues. CDR3 region: CASSHGENYGYTF. DNA of the CDR3: TGTGCCAGCAGTCACGGGGAAAACTATGGCTACACCTTC.

The table lists this clone with a count of one. The chain combines TRBV4-3 with TRBJ1-3, with 9 bases identical to TRBD1. The CDR3 is 17 residues long. Trimming at V came to 3 bases and at J to 1 base, leaving 7 bases not matched to a gene. The germline V gene has CDR1 LGHNA and CDR2 YSLEER. Here the CDR3 DNA reads TGCGCCAGCAGCCAGGCCGGGACAGGGATGTCTGGAAACACCATATATTTT. Residues: CASSQAGTGMSGNTIYF.

This sequence joins TRBV11-3 and TRBJ2-7; no definite D call. The CDR3 has 12 residues. V was cut by 4 bases and J by 2 bases, with 6 bases left in between. CDR1 is SGHNT and CDR2 is YENEEA in the germline V gene. CDR3 region: CASSSTPYEQYF. CDR3 coding DNA: TGTGCCAGCAGCTCTACCCCCTACGAGCAGTACTTC. The whole variable domain, filled in from reference TRBV11-3 and TRBJ2-7, reads EAGVVQSPRYKIIEKKQPVAFWCNPISGHNTLYWYLQNLGQGPELLIRYENEEAVDDSQLPKDRFSAERLKGVDSTLKIQPAELGDSAVYLCASSSTPYEQYFGPGTRLTVT.

The chain recombines TRBV4-3 with TRBJ2-1; TRBD2 matches 10 bases. Germline V gene sequence: CDR1 LGHNA, CDR2 YSLEER. The CDR3 runs to 21 residues. V was clipped by 3 bases and J by 5 bases; unmatched bases: 22. This CDR3 is CASSQAVWIPLAGEKDNEQFF. As DNA, the CDR3 is TGCGCCAGCAGCCAGGCCGTATGGATCCCCCTAGCGGGGGAGAAAGACAATGAGCAGTTCTTC.

The CDR3 reads CASSLTSNQPQHF. Written as DNA, the CDR3 is TGTGCCAGCAGTTTAACAAGTAATCAGCCCCAGCATTTT. The chain couples TRBV6-5 to TRBJ1-5, with D unclear. From germline, CDR1 is MNHEY and CDR2 SVGAGI. V lost 4 bases to trimming and J lost 4 bases, with 8 bases between them. The CDR3 is 13 residues long.

The chain links TRBV2 to TRBJ1-2; D is uncertain. V was cut by 2 bases and J by 7 bases, with 11 bases left in between. The length of the CDR3 is 13 residues. CDR1 and CDR2 from the germline V gene are SNHLY and FYNNEI. The chain's CDR3 is CASSEIRDSGYTF. The CDR3 DNA follows: TGTGCCAGCAGTGAAATAAGGGATTCTGGCTACACCTTC. The full variable domain, completed using reference TRBV2 and TRBJ1-2, is EPEVTQTPSHQVTQMGQEVILRCVPISNHLYFYWYRQILGQKVEFLVSFYNNEISEKSEIFDDQFSVERPDGSNFTLKIRSTKLEDSAMYFCASSEIRDSGYTFGSGTRLTVV.

V gene TRBV6-1 combines with J gene TRBJ1-2; no clear D gene. Between the trimmed V and J ends, which lost 3 bases and 4 bases, there was a span of 6 bases. This CDR3 is built from 12 residues. Germline assignment: CDR1 MNHNS and CDR2 SASEGT. The CDR3 is CASSDPFYGYTF. As DNA, the CDR3 is TGTGCCAGCAGTGATCCCTTCTATGGCTACACCTTC.

The V call is TRBV4-1, the J call TRBJ1-5, with no clear D. CDR1 is MGHRA and CDR2 is YSYEKL in the germline V gene. The CDR3 runs 15 residues. V was trimmed by 0 bases and J by 5 bases, leaving 11 bases between them. CDR3 DNA sequence: TGCGCCAGCAGCCAAGATTGGCGGGTCGATCAGCCCCAGCATTTT. It specifies CASSQDWRVDQPQHF.